This T cell receptor beta chain originates from a study of T cell responses to AZD1222 COVID-19 vaccine (dated by TCRdb to about 2021). A note on the overall study: A total of 233 trial participants underwent TCR sequencing, of whom under 220 had received two doses of AZD1222 and around 25 had received two doses of the MenACWY control vaccine. Trial participants were enrolled into age subgroups of 18-55, 56-69 and 70-plus years, which contained around 140, 26 and 57 TCR-sequenced participants, respectively. General conclusions and limits of the study: Because no day 14 peak-response samples were available, the repertoires could be characterized only after the peak T cell response. Participants were mostly white British and included more females than males, and it was suggested by the authors that clonal diversity may have been underestimated. Reportedly, close to half of the unique spike-specific TCRs recognized epitopes lying outside the regions that are mutated in the B.1.351 and B.1.1.7 variants. Conclusions about previously exposed vaccinees are limited because only a handful of AZD1222 recipients were SARS-CoV-2 seropositive at baseline. Vaccine-associated CD4 TCRs spanned the whole spike protein, with dominant responses in regions 160-218 and 743-854. The 56-69-year group was small, and its depth increase did not reach significance, likely because of low power. After two AZD1222 doses, spike-specific TCR breadth and depth were significantly higher than at day 0 and than in MenACWY recipients.

Read against the paper, the sample's time point label means: about 28 days (+/-7) after the second vaccine dose. AZD1222 recipients with second doses at about 4 weeks or about 12 weeks were pooled, because spike-specific TCR depth and breadth did not differ between schedules. Samples from vaccinated people were obtained from the UK trials COV001 and COV002, which included a single-blind randomized controlled phase 2/3 trial of AZD1222 (ChAdOx1 nCoV-19) in healthy adults. For TCRbeta chain sequencing, PBMC samples from trial participants were taken at day 0 and at day 28 after the second dose. V loses 0 bases of germline sequence and J loses 2 bases, and the interval between the two ends is 5 bases. Including the terminal cysteine and phenylalanine, the CDR3 comprises 14 residues. The kept DNA is CDR3 alone, 42 bases in frame from the first base. The germline V gene sets CDR1 to MNHEY and CDR2 to SVGAGI.

The CDR3 regions of human TCRbeta chains were analyzed by immunosequencing. Per the authors' processing: Repertoire TCRs were matched against a reference library of SARS-CoV-2-specific TCRs generated with the MIRA antigen-specificity platform. Breadth meant the fraction of unique TCRs that were SARS-CoV-2-associated, whereas depth meant the fraction of total T cells that were SARS-CoV-2-associated. Using the MIRA data, each spike-specific TCR was mapped to the spike region that the TCR reacts to and placed in a CD4 or CD8 class. Log10-transformed breadth and depth values were compared by one-way ANOVA with Sidak's multiple comparisons tests. Not all clones reach the TCRdb copy of this immuneACCESS table, which keeps in-frame sequences only. Checked studies attribute under half of the gap to unresolved V genes and leave the rest unexplained. V, J and clone size were drawn from that table, and D and trimming were deduced from the DNA. For this sample the table gives about 180,000 clones, of which 85% to 90% were detected only once. The ten largest clones add up to approximately 26% of the sample.

As to this clone: Its target antigen remains unknown. Base qualities are missing; no much larger clone stands one base away.

The TCR comes from an adult who received the AZD1222 COVID-19 vaccine. The rearrangement combines TRBV6-5 with TRBJ1-5, with no confidently assigned D gene. This sample comprised peripheral blood, obtained 28 days after the second AZD1222 dose. The bases are TGTGCCAGCAGTTACTCGTGGGGCAATCAGCCCCAGCATTTT. Its protein reads: CASSYSWGNQPQHF.